The source of this T cell receptor (beta chain) is a study of blood T cell repertoires in COVID-19 (dated by TCRdb to 2020 to 2021). For context, the study as a whole: The collaborator samples originated in the United States, Italy and Spain and spanned the acute and convalescent phases of COVID-19. The material from the prospective study consisted of cDNA or gDNA derived from T cells, B-cell-depleted T cells, or PBMCs. Deeply sampled blood TCRbeta repertoires from subjects exposed to, actively infected with, or recovered from COVID-19 were included in the dataset. The repertoires were made available in a free public database intended to serve as a resource for research on the immune response to SARS-CoV-2. Samples were obtained from the ongoing ImmuneRACE study (first 160 participants) and from 1,254 subjects provided by 6 global collaborators. A de-identified subject ID, COVID-19 status, age in years and sex were almost always included in the sample metadata. Where available, HLA class I and class II types were obtained from metadata supplied by the sample provider rather than from assay-based typing. Summary of the overall study and its limitations: The quantity of clinical and demographic metadata differed by source and by participant and was supplied without curation.

TCRbeta CDR3 regions were amplified from genomic DNA by means of the immunoSEQ Assay, a bias-controlled multiplex PCR. The original methods were these. The number of nucleated cells in each sample was estimated from the amplification of reference gene primers within the assay. To quantify the absolute abundance of each unique TCRbeta CDR3 rearrangement, sequence reads were collapsed and filtered. For each sample, productive Simpson clonality was calculated by taking the square root of Simpson's diversity index across productive rearrangements. Sourced from immuneACCESS, this table was stored by TCRdb with only in-frame sequences that have V and J called. A share of the clones is absent; for the studies checked, an unresolved V gene accounts for under half, and the remainder has no known explanation. From that table come the V and J calls and clone size; the DNA was used to work out D and trimming. The sample has fewer than 400,000 clones on record, around 84% of them singletons. Of the sample, approximately 1.9% falls within the top ten clones.

Inclusive of the bounding cysteine and phenylalanine, the CDR3 is 15 residues long. The only DNA kept is the CDR3, 45 bases in frame from the first base. The germline V gene gives CDR1 as SNHLY and CDR2 as FYNNEI. The V end loses 7 bases and the J end loses 2 bases, and a stretch of 15 bases separates them. As regards this clone: The antigen this receptor binds is unknown. It has no much larger one-base neighbor in the sample; base qualities were not kept.

Participants in the prospective study were enrolled through a virtual design, were aged roughly 18 to 90 years, and lived in roughly 26 United States geographic areas. To assign participants to cohorts, the prospective study relied on clinical history that participants themselves reported in a screening survey and a study questionnaire. Exposed participants had been in contact with someone with a PCR-confirmed or clinician-diagnosed COVID-19 case within 2 weeks of study entry. In the prospective study, whole blood, serum and a nasopharyngeal or oropharyngeal swab were collected from each participant by mobile phlebotomists. Additional blood draws and questionnaires over an approximately 2-month period could optionally be provided by prospective study participants. Before DNA extraction, blood samples from the prospective study were shipped at room temperature or frozen.

Recombination joined TRBV2 with TRBJ1-5, with the D gene not clear enough to name. This TCR came from a woman between 25 and 40 years old who had been exposed to COVID-19. The sequenced material came from PBMCs or T cells enriched from blood (not recorded which). CDR3 reads: CASKGAKTGNQPQHF. The bases read TGTGCCAGCAAGGGAGCAAAGACGGGCAATCAGCCCCAGCATTTT.